This section outlines one T cell receptor beta chain sequence together with its context. Germline V gene data show CDR1 as MNHEY and CDR2 as SVGAGI. The CDR3 consists of 15 residues. V gave up 3 bases and J gave up 3 bases; unmatched junction bases: 6. This sample was taken from a study of blood T cell repertoires in COVID-19. How the authors handled the data: The assay estimated nucleated cells by amplifying reference gene primers. Produced via immunoSEQ multiplex PCR; TCRdb's table is partial and in-frame only. The DNA was the basis for D and trimming; V, J and clone size are from that table. The table includes 200,000 to 250,000 clones, almost 90% detected once.

Sequenced sample: peripheral blood. The sequence came from a man aged 18 to 35 with active or convalescent COVID-19. This chain links TRBV6-5 with TRBJ2-7, with 9 nucleotides matching TRBD2. Here the CDR3 reads CASSYGGRAGYEQYF. The CDR3 region has the DNA TGTGCCAGCAGTTATGGCGGGAGGGCCGGCTACGAGCAGTACTTC.